The 13 T cell receptor beta chains given below trace back to one sample, sequenced in a study of CD8+ T cells in alopecia areata. As the sequencing template, cDNA was produced by extracting RNA and reverse transcribing it. The method was immunoSEQ multiplex PCR; TCRdb's version includes in-frame clones alone and lacks a portion of them. The sample has 110,000 to 150,000 clones; 40% to 65% are singletons. Sequencing used CD4+ T cells sorted from blood, obtained at week 0. The source of these receptors is a human donor with alopecia areata.

The chain has TRBV2 and TRBJ2-3; 9 nucleotides agree with TRBD2. Germline trimming cut 3 bases from V and 3 bases from J; bases unmatched to any gene: 10. The CDR3 consists of 17 residues. In germline, CDR1 is SNHLY, CDR2 FYNNEI. CDR3 in amino acids: CASSDPLGGRATDTQYF. CDR3 DNA sequence: TGTGCCAGCAGTGATCCGTTAGGCGGGAGGGCGACAGATACGCAGTATTTT.

The rearrangement joins TRBV30 to TRBJ2-3; no reliable D call. Trimming removed 1 base at V and 5 bases at J, with 7 bases between. The CDR3 has 12 amino acids. Per germline, CDR1 GTSNPN and CDR2 SVGIG (reference sequence). CDR3 nucleotide sequence: TGTGCCTGGAGTGGTGGGAAAGATACGCAGTATTTT. This gives the protein CAWSGGKDTQYF.

This chain joins TRBV15 and TRBJ2-3; TRBD2 agrees at 7 bases. The junction had 7 bases not matched to a gene; V was cut back by 1 base and J by 6 bases. Germline V gives CDR1 LNHNV, CDR2 YYDKDF (reference sequence). The CDR3 extends over 15 amino acids. The CDR3 DNA sequence: TGTGCCACCAGCAGAGGGGAGGGGAGGTACGATACGCAGTATTTT. This sequence encodes CATSRGEGRYDTQYF.

The chain has TRBV7-8 and TRBJ1-1; TRBD1 might be the D (5 bases). The ends were cut back, 1 base at V and 8 bases at J, with 11 bases in the middle. The germline gives CDR1 SGHVS, CDR2 FQNEAQ. There are 13 residues in the CDR3. Here the CDR3 DNA reads TGTGCCAGCAGCTTAGGAGGGGAGGGGGAAGCTTTCTTT. This codes for CASSLGGEGEAFF.

The J gene is TRBJ2-2, the V gene TRBV6-5; D might be TRBD1 or TRBD2, each matching 6 bases. The V gene lost 11 bases and the J gene lost 5 bases, with 18 bases spanning the gap. Germline CDR1 and CDR2: MNHEY and SVGAGI. CDR3 length: 14 amino acids. CDR3 coding DNA: TGTGCCCACGAGAGGGGGACTGGAACCGGGGAGCTGTTTTTT. Protein product: CAHERGTGTGELFF.

Details on this clone: A junction boundary mismatches the germline segment, possibly from a read error. This chain joins TRBV5-1 and TRBJ2-7; 9 bases map to TRBD2. The CDR3 runs 12 residues. Germline CDR1 and CDR2: SGHRS and YFSETQ. The CDR3 sequence is CASSLLAGDPNF. In nucleotides, the CDR3 is TGCGCCAGCAGCTTGTTAGCGGGAGACCCGAACTTC.

This clone turned up a few times. The chain has TRBV29-1 and TRBJ1-3; maybe TRBD1 (5 bases). CDR3 length: 13 amino acids. With 2 bases removed from V and 7 bases from J, the gap between germline ends came to 12 bases. CDR1 and CDR2 (germline): SQVTM, ANQGSEA. In DNA, the CDR3 is TGCAGCGTTGAATCTCCAGGGAGGAACACCATATATTTT. Residues: CSVESPGRNTIYF.

As for this clone: The junction departs from the called germline gene at one end, perhaps through a read error. V and J are TRBV29-1 and TRBJ2-3; 7 nucleotides agree with TRBD1. Germline loops: CDR1 SQVTM, CDR2 ANQGSEA. The length of the CDR3 is 12 residues. The chain's CDR3 is CSVGTVADAQYF. CDR3 in DNA: TGCAGCGTAGGGACAGTAGCAGATGCGCAGTATTTT.

This chain joins TRBV4-3 and TRBJ2-7; 8 bases agree with TRBD2. The ends lost 0 bases at V and 0 bases at J; junction bases unmatched: 4. The V gene's germline CDR1 is LGHNA and CDR2 YSLEER. The CDR3 consists of 16 residues. The CDR3 region is CASSQEASGHSYEQYF. The CDR3 coding sequence is TGCGCCAGCAGCCAAGAGGCTAGCGGGCACTCCTACGAGCAGTACTTC.

This clone has only one observation. V and J are TRBV29-1 and TRBJ1-3; TRBD1 agrees at 9 bases. The germline V gene encodes CDR1 SQVTM and CDR2 ANQGSEA. The CDR3 sequence is 16 residues long. With V trimmed by 2 bases and J by 0 bases, 5 bases remained unmatched. The CDR3: CSVEIGQGSSGNTIYF. The CDR3 nucleotides read TGCAGCGTTGAAATAGGACAGGGGAGCTCTGGAAACACCATATATTTT.

This clone was found a few times. The chain joins TRBV29-1 to TRBJ2-1, with D uncertain. Germline V CDR1 and CDR2: SQVTM, ANQGSEA. This CDR3 region has 14 residues. The chain's CDR3 is CRGPWASSYNEQFF. The CDR3 coding sequence is TGCAGGGGTCCCTGGGCAAGCTCCTACAATGAGCAGTTCTTC.

This clone showed up just a few times. The V and J genes are TRBV14 and TRBJ1-2; D might be TRBD1 (6 bases). CDR1 and CDR2 (germline): SGHDN, FVKESK. The V gene lost 2 bases and the J gene lost 8 bases, with 9 bases spanning the gap. The CDR3 runs 12 residues. The CDR3 spells CASSQQGLGYTF. Here the CDR3 DNA reads TGTGCCAGCAGCCAACAGGGGCTGGGCTACACCTTC.

The genes are TRBV7-9 and TRBJ2-3; the match to TRBD2 covers 9 bases. The CDR3 loop spans 14 amino acids. The J segment lost 5 bases and the V segment lost 1 base, leaving 1 base of the junction unmatched. CDR1 is SEHNR, CDR2 FQNEAQ, per germline (reference sequence). CDR3 DNA sequence: TGTGCCAGCAGCTTAGGAGCGGGAGGAGATACGCAGTATTTT. Encoded protein: CASSLGAGGDTQYF.